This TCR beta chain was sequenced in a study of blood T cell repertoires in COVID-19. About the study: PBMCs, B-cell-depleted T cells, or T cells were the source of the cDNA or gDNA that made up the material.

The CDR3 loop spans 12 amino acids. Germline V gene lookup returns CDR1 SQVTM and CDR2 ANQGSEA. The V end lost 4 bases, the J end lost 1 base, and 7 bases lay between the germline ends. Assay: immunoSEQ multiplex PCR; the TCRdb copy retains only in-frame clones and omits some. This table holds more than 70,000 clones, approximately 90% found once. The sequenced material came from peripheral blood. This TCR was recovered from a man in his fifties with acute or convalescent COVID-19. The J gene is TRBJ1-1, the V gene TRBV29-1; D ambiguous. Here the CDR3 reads CSVGSGNTEAFF. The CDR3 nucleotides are TGCAGCGTTGGTTCAGGGAACACTGAAGCTTTCTTT. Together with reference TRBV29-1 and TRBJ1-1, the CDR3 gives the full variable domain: SAVISQKPSRDICQRGTSLTIQCQVDSQVTMMFWYRQQPGQSLTLIATANQGSEATYESGFVIDKFPISRPNLTFSTLTVSNMSPEDSSIYLCSVGSGNTEAFFGQGTRLTVV.